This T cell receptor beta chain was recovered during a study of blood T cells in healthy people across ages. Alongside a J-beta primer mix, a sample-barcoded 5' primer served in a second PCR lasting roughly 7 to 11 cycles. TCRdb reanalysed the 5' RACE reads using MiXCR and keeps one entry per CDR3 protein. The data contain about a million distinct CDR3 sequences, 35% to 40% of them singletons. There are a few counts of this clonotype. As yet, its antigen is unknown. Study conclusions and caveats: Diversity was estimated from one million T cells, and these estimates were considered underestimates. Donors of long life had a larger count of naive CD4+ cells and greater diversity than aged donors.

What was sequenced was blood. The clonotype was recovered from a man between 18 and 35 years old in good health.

The DNA for the CDR3 is TGTGCCAGCACCCAAACCAGGGGAATAGGCTACACCTTC. Translation gives CASTQTRGIGYTF. V gene TRBV7-2 combines with J gene TRBJ1-2; a possible D gene is TRBD1 (6 bases). Germline V lookup: CDR1 SGHTA, CDR2 FQGNSA. The V and J ends lost 7 bases and 8 bases respectively, with 17 bases between them. CDR3 size: 13 residues.